Below, 19 T cell receptor beta chains from the same sample are listed, as sequenced in a study of T cells in Graves' hyperthyroidism and ophthalmopathy. RNA transcripts served as the template for amplifying TCR beta CDR3 regions. TCR CDR3 underwent first-round RT-PCR with the HTBI primer set. TCRdb passed the multiplex PCR reads through MiXCR, listing each CDR3 protein once. Counted here are a few hundred thousand distinct CDR3 sequences, 15% to 17% occurring once; the ten biggest clones make up 7.7%. The sequenced sample consisted of blood. Receptor source: a woman aged 18-30 years with Graves' hyperthyroidism.

As regards this clonotype: A much larger clone sits a single nucleotide away, making a read error possible. The chain joins TRBV7-2 to TRBJ1-2; 7 bases match TRBD1. This CDR3 spans 14 amino acids. Germline-derived CDR1 and CDR2 are SGHTA and FQGNSA. Trimming removed 5 bases from V and 8 bases from J; junction bases left unmatched: 11. CDR3 DNA: TGTGCCAGCAGCGCCGGGACAGCCAGCCGAGGCTACACCTTC. This gives the protein CASSAGTASRGYTF.

This clonotype was seen a few times. The J gene is TRBJ2-7, the V gene TRBV6-1; D is unclear. Trimming shortened V by 5 bases and J by 5 bases, and 19 bases separated the two germline ends. In germline, CDR1 is MNHNS, CDR2 SASEGT. This CDR3 contains 15 residues. CDR3 amino acids: CASSSEAYASNEQYF. Written as DNA, the CDR3 is TGTGCCAGCAGTTCAGAAGCCTACGCTAGTAACGAGCAGTACTTC.

This clonotype was observed at least ten times. V usage is TRBV4-2 and J usage is TRBJ2-7; D is possibly TRBD1 (5 bases). Per germline, CDR1 LGHNA and CDR2 YNFKEQ. The CDR3 has 15 residues. V was cut by 0 bases and J by 1 base, with 10 bases left in between. The CDR3 nucleotides read TGTGCCAGCAGCCAAGACATGACAGTTTCCTACGAGCAGTACTTC. This encodes CASSQDMTVSYEQYF.

This clonotype was picked up many times. The V call is TRBV6-5, the J call TRBJ2-2, with 11 nucleotides matching TRBD1. The length of the CDR3 is 16 residues. The ends lost 0 bases at V and 3 bases at J; junction bases unmatched: 0. CDR1 is MNHEY, CDR2 SVGAGI, per germline. The CDR3 loop reads CASSYSDRGHTGELFF. In nucleotides, the CDR3 is TGTGCCAGCAGTTACTCGGACAGGGGGCACACCGGGGAGCTGTTTTTT.

In its sample, this clonotype was seen many times. V and J are TRBV20-1 and TRBJ2-7; tentative D call: TRBD1 (5 bases). The ends were cut back, 4 bases at V and 0 bases at J, with 10 bases in the middle. There are 13 residues in the CDR3. CDR1 and CDR2 from the germline V gene are DFQATT and SNEGSKA (reference sequence). The CDR3 sequence is CSAKGWNSYEQYF. The CDR3 DNA reads TGCAGTGCTAAGGGGTGGAACTCCTACGAGCAGTACTTC.

This sequence joins TRBV19 and TRBJ2-3, with 11 bases lining up with TRBD2. This CDR3 has 17 residues. V gave up 6 bases and J gave up 2 bases; unmatched junction bases: 10. Germline CDR1 is LNHDA and CDR2 is SQIVND (reference sequence). The CDR3 nucleotides are TGTGCCAGTAGCCGATCCAGACTAGCGGGGTACACAGATACGCAGTATTTT. Amino acid sequence: CASSRSRLAGYTDTQYF. Together with reference TRBV19 and TRBJ2-3, the CDR3 gives the full variable domain: DGGITQSPKYLFRKEGQNVTLSCEQNLNHDAMYWYRQDPGQGLRLIYYSQIVNDFQKGDIAEGYSVSREKKESFPLTVTSAQKNPTAFYLCASSRSRLAGYTDTQYFGPGTRLTVL.

The chain links TRBV5-4 to TRBJ2-7; D may be TRBD2 (7 bases). CDR3 length: 15 amino acids. Trimming took 4 bases from V and 13 from J, leaving 27 bases between them. In germline, CDR1 is SGHNT, CDR2 YYREEE (reference sequence). The CDR3 sequence: CASSPSGVAPRGHYF. Here the CDR3 DNA reads TGTGCCAGCAGCCCTAGCGGTGTGGCCCCACGGGGGCATTACTTC. Variable domain in full (rest from reference TRBV5-4 and TRBJ2-7): ETGVTQSPTHLIKTRGQQVTLRCSSQSGHNTVSWYQQALGQGPQFIFQYYREEENGRGNFPPRFSGLQFPNYSSELNVNALELDDSALYLCASSPSGVAPRGHYFGPGTRLTVT.

In regard to this clonotype: This may be a read error: a much more frequent sequence differs by one nucleotide. The chain carries TRBV20-1 and TRBJ2-3; possibly TRBD1 or TRBD2 for D (6 bases each). This CDR3 spans 15 amino acids. The V gene lost 8 bases and the J gene lost 1 base, with 19 bases spanning the gap. Germline CDR1 DFQATT, CDR2 SNEGSKA (reference sequence). The CDR3 DNA sequence: TGCAGTATAGGGCGAAGGGGGGTAGGCACAGATACGCAGTATTTT. Protein product: CSIGRRGVGTDTQYF.

The chain couples TRBV4-2 to TRBJ2-7; D is unresolved. The CDR3 has 16 amino acids. The V gene's germline CDR1 is LGHNA and CDR2 YNFKEQ. V gave up 0 bases and J gave up 0 bases, with 12 bases separating them. CDR3 nucleotides: TGTGCCAGCAGCCAAGATTGGGCCGCGGACTCCTACGAGCAGTACTTC. Translating gives CASSQDWAADSYEQYF.

This clonotype showed up many times. V is TRBV4-2 and J is TRBJ2-3; unclear D gene. The CDR3 runs 13 residues. CDR1 and CDR2 (germline): LGHNA, YNFKEQ. The ends were cut back, 2 bases at V and 4 bases at J, with 7 bases in the middle. CDR3 bases: TGTGCCAGCAGCCAATCTAGGTCAGATACGCAGTATTTT. Amino acids: CASSQSRSDTQYF.

The chain links TRBV19 to TRBJ2-7; 8 positions agree with TRBD1. Germline CDR1 is LNHDA and CDR2 is SQIVND (reference sequence). The CDR3 spans 16 residues. Trimming removed 5 bases from V and 2 bases from J; junction bases left unmatched: 11. CDR3 protein: CASSANGRGPTYEQYF. The DNA for the CDR3 is TGTGCCAGTAGTGCCAACGGCAGGGGGCCTACCTACGAGCAGTACTTC.

This clonotype was recorded at least ten times. The rearrangement joins TRBV30 to TRBJ1-4; D not certain. The V and J ends lost 8 bases and 8 bases respectively, with 18 bases between them. Germline loops: CDR1 GTSNPN, CDR2 SVGIG (reference sequence). The CDR3 runs 13 residues. The DNA for the CDR3 is TGTGCCGCCTCCGGGGAGGGAGGGGAAAAACTGTTTTTT. Encoded protein: CAASGEGGEKLFF.

This clonotype was counted at least ten times. The chain is built from TRBV10-3 and TRBJ2-5; the D gene is possibly TRBD2 (6 bases). The CDR3 extends over 14 amino acids. Germline values: CDR1 ENHRY, CDR2 SYGVKD. V shed 0 bases and J shed 5 bases, with 10 bases lying between them. CDR3 coding DNA: TGTGCCATCAGTGAGTCAGGGAGGAGGGAGACCCAGTACTTC. This encodes CAISESGRRETQYF.

This clonotype was seen ten or more times. This chain uses TRBV5-1 with TRBJ2-1; the match to TRBD2 covers 7 bases. V trimming: 0 bases; J trimming: 2 bases; junction bases outside the gene matches: 5. CDR3 length: 16 amino acids. Per the germline V gene, CDR1 is SGHRS and CDR2 is YFSETQ. The chain's CDR3 is CASSLGREIPYNEQFF. The DNA of the CDR3 is TGCGCCAGCAGCTTGGGGCGGGAGATACCCTACAATGAGCAGTTCTTC.

This clonotype was seen many times. The genes are TRBV5-5 and TRBJ2-7, with TRBD1 matching over 7 bases. V shed 4 bases and J 0 bases; nucleotides not matched to a gene: 7. Germline lookup yields CDR1 SGHKS and CDR2 YYEKEE (reference sequence). CDR3 length equals 15 residues. In DNA form, the CDR3 reads TGTGCCAGCAGCCCTCTGGGGGACAGCTCCTACGAGCAGTACTTC. It encodes CASSPLGDSSYEQYF.

The chain employs TRBV5-8 and TRBJ2-1; 10 nucleotides align to TRBD1. The CDR3 has 15 residues. In germline, CDR1 is SGHTS, CDR2 YDEGEE. The junction had 8 bases not matched to a gene; V was cut back by 4 bases and J by 7 bases. CDR3 bases: TGTGCCAGCAGCCCCACTAGGGACAGGGGAAATGAGCAGTTCTTC. Protein: CASSPTRDRGNEQFF.

This clonotype was recorded at least ten times. The chain uses TRBV27 and TRBJ1-2, with D unclear. The length of the CDR3 is 12 residues. The germline V gene has CDR1 MNHEY and CDR2 SMNVEV (reference sequence). Trimming pared 4 bases from V and 8 bases from J, leaving 11 bases between. The CDR3 region has the DNA TGTGCCAGCAGTTGGCGGGGTAGGGGCTACACCTTC. Translation: CASSWRGRGYTF.

The CDR3: CASSIAGTGDFNEQFF. In nucleotides, the CDR3 is TGTGCCAGCAGCATAGCCGGGACAGGGGATTTCAATGAGCAGTTCTTC. V is TRBV5-6 and J is TRBJ2-1, with TRBD1 matching 10 bases. The CDR3 has 16 amino acids. Germline trimming cut 4 bases from V and 6 bases from J; bases unmatched to any gene: 10. Germline CDR1 reads SGHDT; CDR2 reads YYEEEE.

The count of this clonotype is one. A much larger clone lies a single base off, so this may be a read error. V usage is TRBV27 and J usage is TRBJ2-7; D might be TRBD2 (5 bases). The CDR3 runs to 16 residues. Germline loops: CDR1 MNHEY, CDR2 SMNVEV (reference sequence). The V end was cut by 6 bases, the J end by 3 bases, with 21 bases between. CDR3 sequence: CASSRPRVASHYEQYF. The CDR3 DNA reads as TGTGCCAGCAGCCGTCCCCGGGTAGCGAGCCACTACGAGCAGTACTTC.